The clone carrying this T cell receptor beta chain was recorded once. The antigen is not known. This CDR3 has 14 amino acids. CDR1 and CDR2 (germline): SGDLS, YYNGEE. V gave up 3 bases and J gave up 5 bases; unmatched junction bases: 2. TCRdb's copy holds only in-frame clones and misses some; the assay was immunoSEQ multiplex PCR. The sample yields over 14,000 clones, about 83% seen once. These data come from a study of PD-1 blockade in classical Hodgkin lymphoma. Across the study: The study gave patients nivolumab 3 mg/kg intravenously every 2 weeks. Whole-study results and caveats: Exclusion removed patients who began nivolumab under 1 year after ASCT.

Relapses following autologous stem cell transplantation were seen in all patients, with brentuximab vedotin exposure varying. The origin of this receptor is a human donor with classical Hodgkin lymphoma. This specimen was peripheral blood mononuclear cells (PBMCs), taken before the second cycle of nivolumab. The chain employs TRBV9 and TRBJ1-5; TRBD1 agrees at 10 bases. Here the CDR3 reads CASSAGTGDQPQHF. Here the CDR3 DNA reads TGTGCCAGCAGCGCCGGGACAGGGGATCAGCCCCAGCATTTT.